This TCR beta chain came from a study of shared clonotypes between healthy human individuals. Overall study results and limits: The study drew on few donors, limiting represented genetic and exposure-history diversity. The sharing of 5% to 6.5% of naive CD4 clonotypes was seen across a handful of donors.

The data were produced by immunoSEQ multiplex PCR, yet TCRdb's version contains in-frame clones alone and is incomplete. The sample yields about 2.4 million clones, over 85% seen once. Remarks on this clone: Its antigen is unknown.

Specimen: naive CD4+ T cells from PBMCs. Subset indicated: CD45RA+ positively selected. This TCR was sampled from a man between 18 and 35 years old in good health. Some clones in this sample may be carry-over from other donors' samples.

CDR3 region: CASSVDSTFQETQYF. In nucleotides, the CDR3 is TGTGCCAGCAGCGTCGACAGCACCTTCCAAGAGACCCAGTACTTC. The gene calls are TRBV9 and TRBJ2-5; D may be TRBD1 (5 bases). The length of the CDR3 is 15 residues. Deletions cut 2 bases from V and 1 base from J, with 12 bases between. CDR1 is SGDLS, CDR2 YYNGEE, per germline.